This TCR beta chain originates from a study of shared clonotypes between healthy human individuals. Naive CD8 cells lacked CD45RO and underwent positive selection for CCR7, leaving out terminally differentiated effector memory CD45RA+ cells. A note on this clone: Its antigen is undetermined.

The CDR3 is 14 residues long. Germline CDR1 and CDR2: SQVTM and ANQGSEA. V was cut by 7 bases and J by 4 bases, with 16 bases left in between. Repertoires were generated with immunoSEQ multiplex PCR, while TCRdb's copy carries only in-frame clones and drops some. The table records about 750,000 clones, around 92% of them present only once. General observations from the study: When compared with the clonotypes that were shared by all four sorted-subset donors, the non-shared clonotypes turned out to have lower generation probabilities.

The rearrangement joins TRBV29-1 to TRBJ2-2; unclear D gene. Sequencing used naive CD8+ T cells sorted from blood. This sequence originates from a young man in good health. The CDR3 loop reads CSAYLWQSTGELFF. CDR3 DNA: TGCAGCGCGTACCTATGGCAGTCCACCGGGGAGCTGTTTTTT.